A selection of T cell receptor beta chains follows, all from one sample in a study of blood T cell repertoires in COVID-19. Assay used: immunoSEQ multiplex PCR; TCRdb lists only in-frame clones, some missing. The table has about 71,000 clones, approximately 89% seen once. Material for sequencing was peripheral blood. These receptors were obtained from a man aged 50-60 years with active COVID-19. Each CDR3 is given with its conserved first and last residue. D genes are given only for firm matches. Clone size, where shown, is once, few, many, or a class for clones that have expanded.

clone size: -
J gene: TRBJ2-1
D gene: TRBD2
V gene: TRBV6-5
CDR3 DNA: TGTGCCAGCAGTCCCCGCGGACTAGTCGGTGATGAGCAGTTCTTC
CDR3 protein: CASSPRGLVGDEQFF

clone size: -
J gene: TRBJ2-4
D gene: TRBD1
V gene: TRBV7-9
CDR3 DNA: TGTGCCAGCAGCCTGACAGGGGGGGCCAAAAACATTCAGTACTTC
CDR3 protein: CASSLTGGAKNIQYF

clone size: -
J gene: TRBJ2-3
D gene: -
V gene: TRBV12-3/TRBV12-4
CDR3 DNA: TGTGCCAGCAGTTTCGTTATGGATACGCAGTATTTT
CDR3 protein: CASSFVMDTQYF

clone size: -
J gene: TRBJ2-3
D gene: -
V gene: TRBV11-2
CDR3 DNA: TGTGCCAGCAGCTACGCCGGGGATTCCACAGATACGCAGTATTTT
CDR3 protein: CASSYAGDSTDTQYF

clone size: -
J gene: TRBJ1-5
D gene: -
V gene: TRBV6-1
CDR3 DNA: TGTGCCAGCAGTGAAATAGTTTACAATCAGCCCCAGCATTTT
CDR3 protein: CASSEIVYNQPQHF

clone size: -
J gene: TRBJ2-3
D gene: -
V gene: TRBV6-5
CDR3 DNA: TGTGCCAGCAGTTATACCCGGCCGGGGGTAGATACGCAGTATTTT
CDR3 protein: CASSYTRPGVDTQYF

clone size: -
J gene: TRBJ2-7
D gene: TRBD2
V gene: TRBV15
CDR3 DNA: TGTGCCACCAGCAGAGGGGAGTCCGGGACTAGCTACGAGCAGTACTTC
CDR3 protein: CATSRGESGTSYEQYF

clone size: -
J gene: TRBJ2-7
D gene: TRBD1
V gene: TRBV11-2
CDR3 DNA: TGTGCCAGCAGCTACAACAGGGGCCTCACCTACGAGCAGTACTTC
CDR3 protein: CASSYNRGLTYEQYF

clone size: -
J gene: TRBJ1-1
D gene: -
V gene: TRBV3-1/TRBV3-2
CDR3 DNA: TGTGCCAGCAGCCAAGGAATCAGTGAAGCTTTCTTT
CDR3 protein: CASSQGISEAFF

clone size: once
J gene: TRBJ1-2
D gene: -
V gene: TRBV27
CDR3 DNA: TGTGCCAGCAGTCCGTCCAACTATGGCTACACCTTC
CDR3 protein: CASSPSNYGYTF

clone size: -
J gene: TRBJ2-7
D gene: -
V gene: TRBV5-1
CDR3 DNA: TGCGCCAGCAGCTTGGCCGACAGGAGCTCCTACGAGCAGTACTTC
CDR3 protein: CASSLADRSSYEQYF

clone size: -
J gene: TRBJ2-5
D gene: -
V gene: TRBV7-2
CDR3 DNA: TGTGCCAGCAGCTTATCGTTCGGAGGGTTCGGGACCCAGTACTTC
CDR3 protein: CASSLSFGGFGTQYF

clone size: -
J gene: TRBJ2-5
D gene: TRBD2
V gene: TRBV19
CDR3 DNA: TGTGCCAGTGGGCAACTAGCGGGAGAGACCCAGTACTTC
CDR3 protein: CASGQLAGETQYF

clone size: -
J gene: TRBJ1-2
D gene: TRBD1
V gene: TRBV9
CDR3 DNA: TGTGCCAGCAGGGGGACAGGGCCCTATGGCTACACCTTC
CDR3 protein: CASRGTGPYGYTF

clone size: -
J gene: TRBJ1-5
D gene: TRBD1
V gene: TRBV5-6
CDR3 DNA: TGTGCCAGCAGCTATTCGGACAGGAGGGACCAGCCCCAGCATTTT
CDR3 protein: CASSYSDRRDQPQHF

clone size: once
J gene: TRBJ2-2
D gene: TRBD1
V gene: TRBV5-1
CDR3 DNA: TGCGCCAGCAGCTTACAGGGGTGGAACACCGGGGAGCTGTTTTTT
CDR3 protein: CASSLQGWNTGELFF

clone size: -
J gene: TRBJ2-2
D gene: -
V gene: TRBV6-5
CDR3 DNA: TGTGCCAGCAGTTACTCGCGGGGTCACGGGGAGCTGTTTTTT
CDR3 protein: CASSYSRGHGELFF

clone size: few
J gene: TRBJ1-6
D gene: -
V gene: TRBV11-2
CDR3 DNA: TGTGCCAGCAGCACATACCCATACTCCTATAATTCACCCCTCCACTTT
CDR3 protein: CASSTYPYSYNSPLHF

clone size: -
J gene: TRBJ2-3
D gene: TRBD2
V gene: TRBV19
CDR3 DNA: TGTGCCAGTAATACAGATGGCGGGAGTTACACAGATACGCAGTATTTT
CDR3 protein: CASNTDGGSYTDTQYF

clone size: -
J gene: TRBJ2-4
D gene: -
V gene: TRBV13
CDR3 DNA: TGTGCCAGCAGCCCATCGCAGGGGGCCAAAAACATTCAGTACTTC
CDR3 protein: CASSPSQGAKNIQYF

clone size: -
J gene: TRBJ1-1
D gene: TRBD1
V gene: TRBV9
CDR3 DNA: TGTGCCAGCAGCGAGACAGGGGAATGGGGCACTGAAGCTTTCTTT
CDR3 protein: CASSETGEWGTEAFF

clone size: -
J gene: TRBJ2-2
D gene: TRBD2
V gene: TRBV4-1
CDR3 DNA: TGCGCCAGCAGCCATCTTAGCGGGGGGCTGGCACGGGGGGAGCTGTTTTTT
CDR3 protein: CASSHLSGGLARGELFF

clone size: -
J gene: TRBJ1-1
D gene: TRBD1
V gene: TRBV19
CDR3 DNA: TGTGCCAGTAGTATGCTTGGACAGGGAGCAACTGAAGCTTTCTTT
CDR3 protein: CASSMLGQGATEAFF

clone size: -
J gene: TRBJ1-6
D gene: -
V gene: TRBV27
CDR3 DNA: TGTGCCAGCAGTTCCCTGTCCAGCAGACTGAGCTCCTATAATTCACCCCTCCACTTT
CDR3 protein: CASSSLSSRLSSYNSPLHF

clone size: once
J gene: TRBJ1-1
D gene: -
V gene: TRBV18
CDR3 DNA: TGTGCCAGCTCAGCCTCTATCAGGGAAGAAGCTTTCTTT
CDR3 protein: CASSASIREEAFF

clone size: -
J gene: TRBJ2-2
D gene: TRBD2
V gene: TRBV4-3
CDR3 DNA: TGCGCCAGCAGCCATAATATGGGGCGGGGGGGCCTCGGGACCGGGGAGCTGTTTTTT
CDR3 protein: CASSHNMGRGGLGTGELFF

clone size: -
J gene: TRBJ1-1
D gene: TRBD1
V gene: TRBV16
CDR3 DNA: TGTGCCAGCAGCCAAGATAAGACAGGGGAGAACACTGAAGCTTTCTTT
CDR3 protein: CASSQDKTGENTEAFF

clone size: -
J gene: TRBJ1-1
D gene: TRBD1
V gene: TRBV15
CDR3 DNA: TGTGCCACCAGCGGGCAGACAGGGGTAGTCACTGAAGCTTTCTTT
CDR3 protein: CATSGQTGVVTEAFF

clone size: -
J gene: TRBJ1-4
D gene: TRBD1
V gene: TRBV27
CDR3 DNA: TGTGCCAGCAGTTCCACAGGGGATCCTGAAAAACTGTTTTTT
CDR3 protein: CASSSTGDPEKLFF

clone size: -
J gene: TRBJ2-3
D gene: TRBD2
V gene: TRBV19
CDR3 DNA: TGTGCCAGTAGTCCGAGACTAGCGGCGGGGGCAGATACGCAGTATTTT
CDR3 protein: CASSPRLAAGADTQYF

clone size: -
J gene: TRBJ1-6
D gene: TRBD1
V gene: TRBV5-1
CDR3 DNA: TGCGCCAGCAGTCGGGGTGGGGGACAGGGGGATTCACCCCTCCACTTT
CDR3 protein: CASSRGGGQGDSPLHF

clone size: -
J gene: TRBJ2-2
D gene: -
V gene: TRBV15
CDR3 DNA: TGTGCCACCAGCAGAGGAGGGGGAACCGGGGAGCTGTTTTTT
CDR3 protein: CATSRGGGTGELFF

clone size: -
J gene: TRBJ2-1
D gene: TRBD2
V gene: TRBV6-5
CDR3 DNA: TGTGCCAGCAGGACACTAGCGGGGGGATACAATGAGCAGTTCTTC
CDR3 protein: CASRTLAGGYNEQFF